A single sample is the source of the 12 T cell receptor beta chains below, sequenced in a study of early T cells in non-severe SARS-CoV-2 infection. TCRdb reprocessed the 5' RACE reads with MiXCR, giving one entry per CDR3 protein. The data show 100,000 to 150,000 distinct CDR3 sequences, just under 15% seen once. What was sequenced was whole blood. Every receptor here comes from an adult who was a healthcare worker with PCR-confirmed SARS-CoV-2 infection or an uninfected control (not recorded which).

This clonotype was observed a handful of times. The CDR3 loop reads CASSLISSTNEKLFF. The CDR3 DNA reads TGCGCCAGCAGCTTGATAAGTTCAACTAATGAAAAACTGTTTTTT. The chain couples TRBV5-1 to TRBJ1-4; D is undetermined. The CDR3 has 15 amino acids. Germline V gene lookup returns CDR1 SGHRS and CDR2 YFSETQ. Trimming stripped 1 base from V and 0 bases from J, with 7 bases between.

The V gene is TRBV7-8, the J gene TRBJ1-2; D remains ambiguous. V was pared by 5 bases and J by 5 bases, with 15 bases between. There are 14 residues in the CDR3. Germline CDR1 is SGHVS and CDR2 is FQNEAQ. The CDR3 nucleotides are TGTGCCAGCAGCCCGGGGATTCGGCGGTATGGCTACACCTTC. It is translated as CASSPGIRRYGYTF.

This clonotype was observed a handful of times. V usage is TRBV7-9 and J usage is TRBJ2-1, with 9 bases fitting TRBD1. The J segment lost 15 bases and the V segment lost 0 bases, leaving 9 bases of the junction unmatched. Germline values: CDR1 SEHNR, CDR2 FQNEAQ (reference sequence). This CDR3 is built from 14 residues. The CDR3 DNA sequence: TGTGCCAGCAGCTTAGCTCTTCAGGACAGGGGACCGTTCTTC. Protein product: CASSLALQDRGPFF.

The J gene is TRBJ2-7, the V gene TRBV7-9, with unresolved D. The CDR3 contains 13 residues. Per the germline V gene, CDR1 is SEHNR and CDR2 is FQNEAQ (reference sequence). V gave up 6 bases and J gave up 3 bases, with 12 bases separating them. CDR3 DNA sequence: TGTGCCAGCAGTTCTACTTTGGGCTACGAGCAGTACTTC. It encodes CASSSTLGYEQYF.

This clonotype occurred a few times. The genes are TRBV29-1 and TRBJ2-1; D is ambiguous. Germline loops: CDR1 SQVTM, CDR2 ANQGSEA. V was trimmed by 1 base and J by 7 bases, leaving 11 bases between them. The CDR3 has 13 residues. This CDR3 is CSVEVTLGNEQFF. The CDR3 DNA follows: TGCAGCGTTGAAGTCACACTTGGAAATGAGCAGTTCTTC.

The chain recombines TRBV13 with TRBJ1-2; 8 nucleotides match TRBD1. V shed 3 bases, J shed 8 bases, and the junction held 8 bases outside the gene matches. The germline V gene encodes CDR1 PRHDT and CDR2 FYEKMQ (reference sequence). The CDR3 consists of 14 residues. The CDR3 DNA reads TGTGCCAGCAGCTTTTCGACAGGGGCTGACGGCTACACCTTC. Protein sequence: CASSFSTGADGYTF.

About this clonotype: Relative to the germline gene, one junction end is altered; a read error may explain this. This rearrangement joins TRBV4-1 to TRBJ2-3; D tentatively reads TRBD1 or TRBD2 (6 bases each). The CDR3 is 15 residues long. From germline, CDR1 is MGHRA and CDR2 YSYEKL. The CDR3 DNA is TGCGCCAGCAGCCTATCGGAGGGGGGCACCGATACGCAGTATTTT. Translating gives CASSLSEGGTDTQYF.

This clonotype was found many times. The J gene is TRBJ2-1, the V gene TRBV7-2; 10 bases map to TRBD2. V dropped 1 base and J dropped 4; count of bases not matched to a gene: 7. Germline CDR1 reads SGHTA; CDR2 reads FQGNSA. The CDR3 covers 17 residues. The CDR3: CASSLESSGGRYNEQFF. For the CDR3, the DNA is TGTGCCAGCAGCTTAGAGTCTAGCGGGGGCCGGTACAATGAGCAGTTCTTC.

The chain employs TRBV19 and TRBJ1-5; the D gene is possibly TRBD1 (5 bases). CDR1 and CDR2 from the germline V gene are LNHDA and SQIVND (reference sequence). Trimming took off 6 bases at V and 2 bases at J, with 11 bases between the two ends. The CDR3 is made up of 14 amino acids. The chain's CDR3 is CASSQRGGNQPQHF. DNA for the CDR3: TGTGCCAGTAGCCAGAGGGGTGGCAATCAGCCCCAGCATTTT.

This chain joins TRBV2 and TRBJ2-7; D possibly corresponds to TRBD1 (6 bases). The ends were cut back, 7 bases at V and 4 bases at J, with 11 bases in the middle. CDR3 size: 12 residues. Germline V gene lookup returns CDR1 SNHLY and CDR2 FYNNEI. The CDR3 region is CASTMGAYEQYF. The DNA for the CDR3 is TGTGCCAGCACCATGGGGGCGTACGAGCAGTACTTC.

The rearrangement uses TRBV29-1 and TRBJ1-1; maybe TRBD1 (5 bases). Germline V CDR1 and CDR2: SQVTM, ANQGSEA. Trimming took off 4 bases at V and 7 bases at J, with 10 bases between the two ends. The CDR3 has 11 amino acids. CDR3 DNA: TGCAGCGTTGCTTGGGGACTTGAAGCTTTCTTT. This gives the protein CSVAWGLEAFF. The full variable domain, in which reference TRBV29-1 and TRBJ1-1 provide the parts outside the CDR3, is SAVISQKPSRDICQRGTSLTIQCQVDSQVTMMFWYRQQPGQSLTLIATANQGSEATYESGFVIDKFPISRPNLTFSTLTVSNMSPEDSSIYLCSVAWGLEAFFGQGTRLTVV.

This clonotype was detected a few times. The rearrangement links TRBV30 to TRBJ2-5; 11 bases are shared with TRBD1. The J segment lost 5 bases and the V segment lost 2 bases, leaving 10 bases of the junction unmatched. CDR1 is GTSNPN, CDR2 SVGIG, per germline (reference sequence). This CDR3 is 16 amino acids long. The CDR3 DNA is TGTGCCTGGAGTTCCTGGCGGACAGGGGGCTCGGAGACCCAGTACTTC. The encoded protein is CAWSSWRTGGSETQYF. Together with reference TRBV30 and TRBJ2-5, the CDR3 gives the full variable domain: SQTIHQWPATLVQPVGSPLSLECTVEGTSNPNLYWYRQAAGRGLQLLFYSVGIGQISSEVPQNLSASRPQDRQFILSSKKLLLSDSGFYLCAWSSWRTGGSETQYFGPGTRLLVL.